A single sample is the source of the 24 T cell receptor beta chains below, sequenced in a study of blood T cell repertoires in COVID-19. Libraries were prepared by immunoSEQ multiplex PCR; TCRdb keeps only in-frame clonotypes and omits some of them. The sample contains some 83,000 clones, about 91% of which appear only once. Sequencing was done on a sample of peripheral blood. These receptors were taken from a man in his 60s with acute or convalescent COVID-19.

This clone was recorded only once. This sequence joins TRBV7-2 and TRBJ2-1; 7 bases map to TRBD2. There are 12 residues in the CDR3. The germline V gene encodes CDR1 SGHTA and CDR2 FQGNSA. V dropped 1 base and J dropped 13; count of bases not matched to a gene: 4. In DNA form, the CDR3 reads TGTGCCAGCAGCTTAGTAGGGACTACCCAGTTCTTC. It yields the protein CASSLVGTTQFF.

V and J are TRBV19 and TRBJ1-2; a possible D gene is TRBD1 (6 bases). This CDR3 has 13 amino acids. Germline V gene sequence: CDR1 LNHDA, CDR2 SQIVND (reference sequence). Trimming took off 6 bases at V and 2 bases at J, with 10 bases between the two ends. The CDR3 protein is CASSRQVNYGYTF. The DNA of the CDR3 is TGTGCCAGTAGCAGACAGGTGAACTATGGCTACACCTTC.

This chain links TRBV3-1 (or the pseudogene TRBV3-2) with TRBJ2-7; the D is unclear. Trimming removed 1 base from V and 7 bases from J, with 5 bases in between. The CDR3 loop spans 11 amino acids. The germline CDR1 and CDR2 sequences are LGHDT and YNNKEL (reference sequence). As DNA, the CDR3 is TGTGCCAGCAGCCAAGCAATTGAGCAGTACTTC. As protein: CASSQAIEQYF.

This clone was counted a single time. This sequence joins TRBV9 and TRBJ2-1; D uncertain. The CDR3 is 14 amino acids. V lost 0 bases and J lost 4, with 8 bases in between. From germline, CDR1 is SGDLS and CDR2 YYNGEE. The CDR3 region has the DNA TGTGCCAGCAGCGTAGGCTATCTATACAATGAGCAGTTCTTC. This encodes CASSVGYLYNEQFF.

This sequence joins TRBV5-1 and TRBJ1-3; 9 nucleotides agree with TRBD1. The CDR3 has 16 amino acids. The germline V gene has CDR1 SGHRS and CDR2 YFSETQ. V shed 0 bases, J shed 4 bases, and the junction held 5 bases outside the gene matches. The CDR3 DNA reads as TGCGCCAGCAGCTTGGGCCCGACAGGGGGGGGAAACACCATATATTTT. It encodes CASSLGPTGGGNTIYF. The complete variable domain, with remaining parts taken from reference TRBV5-1 and TRBJ1-3, reads KAGVTQTPRYLIKTRGQQVTLSCSPISGHRSVSWYQQTPGQGLQFLFEYFSETQRNKGNFPGRFSGRQFSNSRSEMNVSTLELGDSALYLCASSLGPTGGGNTIYFGEGSWLTVV.

CDR3: CASSFGGVRDTEAFF. The CDR3 nucleotides read TGCGCCAGCAGCTTCGGAGGGGTTCGGGACACTGAAGCTTTCTTT. This rearrangement joins TRBV5-1 to TRBJ1-1; a possible D gene is TRBD1 (5 bases). V lost 2 bases and J lost 3, with 14 bases in between. Germline V CDR1 and CDR2: SGHRS, YFSETQ. This CDR3 comprises 15 residues. The complete variable domain, with remaining parts taken from reference TRBV5-1 and TRBJ1-1, reads KAGVTQTPRYLIKTRGQQVTLSCSPISGHRSVSWYQQTPGQGLQFLFEYFSETQRNKGNFPGRFSGRQFSNSRSEMNVSTLELGDSALYLCASSFGGVRDTEAFFGQGTRLTVV.

The chain combines TRBV4-2 with TRBJ2-2; D might be TRBD2 (6 bases). Germline assignment: CDR1 LGHNA and CDR2 YNFKEQ. Trimming took off 4 bases at V and 5 bases at J, with 14 bases between the two ends. The CDR3 is 15 amino acids. The CDR3 region is CASSPSGSITGELFF. The CDR3 nucleotides read TGTGCCAGCAGCCCGTCCGGGAGTATTACCGGGGAGCTGTTTTTT.

The rearrangement uses TRBV6-5 and TRBJ2-2; the match to TRBD2 covers 10 bases. CDR1 and CDR2 (germline): MNHEY, SVGAGI. The CDR3 runs 15 residues. V was pared by 6 bases and J by 6 bases, with 7 bases of the junction left unmatched. The CDR3 DNA reads as TGTGCCAGCAGATTAGCGGGGGGCCATCCCGGGGAGCTGTTTTTT. This gives the protein CASRLAGGHPGELFF.

The rearrangement links TRBV5-1 to TRBJ2-3; possibly TRBD1 for D (5 bases). V was pared by 0 bases and J by 0 bases, with 8 bases between. The CDR3 is 15 amino acids. In germline, CDR1 is SGHRS, CDR2 YFSETQ. Here the CDR3 reads CASSLGGASTDTQYF. CDR3 DNA: TGCGCCAGCAGCTTGGGTGGGGCTAGCACAGATACGCAGTATTTT.

In its sample, this clone was seen a few times. This CDR3 is CAWSVRSGETQYF. The CDR3 region has the DNA TGTGCCTGGAGTGTACGATCAGGAGAGACCCAGTACTTC. The chain has TRBV30 and TRBJ2-5; D is undetermined. V was shortened by 0 bases and J by 4 bases, with 9 bases between the two germline ends. The CDR3 is 13 amino acids. Germline loops: CDR1 GTSNPN, CDR2 SVGIG (reference sequence).

J is TRBJ1-4 and V is TRBV29-1; D remains ambiguous. The CDR3 extends over 13 amino acids. Trimming removed 4 bases at V and 1 base at J, with 7 bases between. The V gene's germline CDR1 is SQVTM and CDR2 ANQGSEA. As DNA, the CDR3 is TGCAGCGTTGTAGACATAACTAATGAAAAACTGTTTTTT. This gives the protein CSVVDITNEKLFF.

This rearrangement joins TRBV30 to TRBJ1-3; TRBD1 might be the D (6 bases). Trimming cost V 2 bases and J 0 bases, with 8 bases left between them. Germline loops: CDR1 GTSNPN, CDR2 SVGIG (reference sequence). This CDR3 spans 14 amino acids. The CDR3 reads CAWSRDNSGNTIYF. The CDR3 coding sequence is TGTGCCTGGAGTCGGGACAACTCTGGAAACACCATATATTTT.

The chain has TRBV11-2 and TRBJ2-7; D possibly corresponds to TRBD1 (6 bases). From germline, CDR1 is SGHAT and CDR2 FQNNGV. V lost 0 bases and J lost 3, with 12 bases in between. The CDR3 extends over 15 amino acids. The CDR3 nucleotides read TGTGCCAGCAGCTTAGATAGGGGGACCATCTACGAGCAGTACTTC. This encodes CASSLDRGTIYEQYF.

V is TRBV5-1 and J is TRBJ2-5; 14 nucleotides match TRBD2. V shed 4 bases and J 5 bases; nucleotides not matched to a gene: 7. The CDR3 consists of 16 residues. Germline assignment: CDR1 SGHRS and CDR2 YFSETQ. The CDR3 is CASSLQTSGGAETQYF. Here the CDR3 DNA reads TGCGCCAGCAGCCTACAGACTAGCGGGGGGGCCGAGACCCAGTACTTC.

This clone was counted a single time. The V and J genes are TRBV10-3 and TRBJ2-7, with D perhaps matching TRBD2 (6 bases). CDR3 length: 14 residues. Trimming cost V 9 bases and J 1 base, with 16 bases left between them. Germline assignment: CDR1 ENHRY and CDR2 SYGVKD. The CDR3 loop is CAISGDGGSYEQYF. The DNA of the CDR3 is TGTGCCATATCGGGGGACGGGGGTTCCTACGAGCAGTACTTC.

Concerning this clone: Other nucleotide sequences in the sample specify the same CDR3. The V and J genes are TRBV6-5 and TRBJ1-1, with D unclear. The CDR3 has 12 residues. The germline CDR1 and CDR2 sequences are MNHEY and SVGAGI. Between the trimmed V and J ends, which lost 5 bases and 3 bases, there was a span of 7 bases. The CDR3 loop reads CASSRGDTEAFF. In nucleotides, the CDR3 is TGTGCCAGCAGTAGAGGTGACACTGAAGCTTTCTTT.

Only one count was recorded for this clone. V and J are TRBV20-1 and TRBJ1-1; D is uncertain. The CDR3 is made up of 12 amino acids. Looked up from germline, CDR1 is DFQATT and CDR2 is SNEGSKA (reference sequence). Trimming stripped 3 bases from V and 1 base from J, with 6 bases between. The CDR3 region has the DNA TGCAGTGCTAGTCACAGGAACACTGAAGCTTTCTTT. Its translation is CSASHRNTEAFF.

V usage is TRBV9 and J usage is TRBJ2-3, with D perhaps matching TRBD2 (6 bases). V was shortened by 4 bases and J by 2 bases, with 23 bases between the two germline ends. The CDR3 covers 18 residues. The germline gives CDR1 SGDLS, CDR2 YYNGEE. The CDR3 nucleotides are TGTGCCAGCAGCAGACGTTCTTTTTCGGGAGAAACCACAGATACGCAGTATTTT. This encodes CASSRRSFSGETTDTQYF. Supplemented by reference TRBV9 and TRBJ2-3, the full variable domain reads DSGVTQTPKHLITATGQRVTLRCSPRSGDLSVYWYQQSLDQGLQFLIQYYNGEERAKGNILERFSAQQFPDLHSELNLSSLELGDSALYFCASSRRSFSGETTDTQYFGPGTRLTVL.

Many counts were recorded for this clone. This chain joins TRBV18 and TRBJ1-5; 9 nucleotides match TRBD1. The CDR3 consists of 14 residues. The junction had 3 bases not matched to a gene; V was cut back by 6 bases and J by 3 bases. Germline CDR1 reads KGHSH; CDR2 reads LQKENI. The CDR3 protein is CASSGQGDNQPQHF. CDR3 coding DNA: TGTGCCAGCTCGGGACAGGGCGACAATCAGCCCCAGCATTTT.

This sequence joins TRBV6-5 and TRBJ2-7, with D perhaps matching TRBD1 (6 bases). Trimming removed 6 bases from V and 1 base from J, with 10 bases in between. Germline V gives CDR1 MNHEY, CDR2 SVGAGI. The CDR3 runs 13 residues. The CDR3 DNA reads TGTGCCAGCAGCCGTGGACAGTCCTACGAGCAGTACTTC. Translation gives CASSRGQSYEQYF.

CDR3 sequence reads: CASSMVDRPYGYTF. Written as DNA, the CDR3 is TGCGCCAGCAGCATGGTGGACAGGCCCTATGGCTACACCTTC. The chain carries TRBV5-1 and TRBJ1-2; 7 bases line up with TRBD1. Germline lookup yields CDR1 SGHRS and CDR2 YFSETQ. V lost 4 bases, J lost 4 bases, and 7 bases stayed unmatched. The CDR3 contains 14 residues.

The chain uses TRBV5-1 and TRBJ1-2; D ambiguous. Between the trimmed V and J ends, which lost 0 bases and 6 bases, there was a span of 12 bases. Germline V gene data show CDR1 as SGHRS and CDR2 as YFSETQ. The CDR3 sequence is 14 residues long. The CDR3 sequence: CASSLDSSSDGYTF. The CDR3 DNA reads TGCGCCAGCAGCTTGGACAGCTCCTCGGATGGCTACACCTTC.

V is TRBV5-1 and J is TRBJ2-1, with 15 bases aligning to TRBD2. The CDR3 is made up of 19 amino acids. Germline CDR1 and CDR2: SGHRS and YFSETQ. With V trimmed by 4 bases and J by 2 bases, 10 bases remained unmatched. As DNA, the CDR3 is TGCGCCAGCAGCCCCGGACTAGCGGGAGGGCCCGTTACCTACAATGAGCAGTTCTTC. Its translation: CASSPGLAGGPVTYNEQFF.

The V and J genes are TRBV7-8 and TRBJ2-7, with TRBD1 matching 7 bases. J lost 3 bases, V lost 1 base, and 6 bases had no gene match. The CDR3 length is 15 residues. The V gene's germline CDR1 is SGHVS and CDR2 FQNEAQ. CDR3 amino acids: CASSLETGYNYEQYF. The CDR3 DNA reads TGTGCCAGCAGCTTAGAGACAGGGTATAACTACGAGCAGTACTTC. Supplemented by reference TRBV7-8 and TRBJ2-7, the full variable domain reads GAGVSQSPRYKVAKRGQDVALRCDPISGHVSLFWYQQALGQGPEFLTYFQNEAQLDKSGLPSDRFFAERPEGSVSTLKIQRTQQEDSAVYLCASSLETGYNYEQYFGPGTRLTVT.